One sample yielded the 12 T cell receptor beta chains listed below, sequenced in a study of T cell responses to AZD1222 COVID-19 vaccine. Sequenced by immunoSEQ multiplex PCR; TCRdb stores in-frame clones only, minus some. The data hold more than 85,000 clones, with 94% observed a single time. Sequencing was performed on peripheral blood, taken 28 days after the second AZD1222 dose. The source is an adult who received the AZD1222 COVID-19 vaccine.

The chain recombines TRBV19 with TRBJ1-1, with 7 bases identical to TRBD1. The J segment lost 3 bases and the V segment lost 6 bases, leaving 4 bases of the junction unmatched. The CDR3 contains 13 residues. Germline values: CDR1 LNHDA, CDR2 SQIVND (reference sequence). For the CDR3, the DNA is TGTGCCAGTAGCCAGGGGGTGGACACTGAAGCTTTCTTT. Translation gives CASSQGVDTEAFF.

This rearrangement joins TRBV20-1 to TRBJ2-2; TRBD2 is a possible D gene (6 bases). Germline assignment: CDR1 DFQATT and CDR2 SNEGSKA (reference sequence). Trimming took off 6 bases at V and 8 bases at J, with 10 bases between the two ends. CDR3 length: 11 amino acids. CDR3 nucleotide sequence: TGCAGTGCGGAGGAGGGAGGGGAGCTGTTTTTT. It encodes CSAEEGGELFF.

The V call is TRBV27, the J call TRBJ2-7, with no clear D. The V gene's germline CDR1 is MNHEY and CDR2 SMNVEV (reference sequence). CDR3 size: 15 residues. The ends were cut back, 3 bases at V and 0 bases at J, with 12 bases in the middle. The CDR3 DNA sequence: TGTGCCAGCAGTTTTGCAGGTGACCTCTCCTACGAGCAGTACTTC. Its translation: CASSFAGDLSYEQYF.

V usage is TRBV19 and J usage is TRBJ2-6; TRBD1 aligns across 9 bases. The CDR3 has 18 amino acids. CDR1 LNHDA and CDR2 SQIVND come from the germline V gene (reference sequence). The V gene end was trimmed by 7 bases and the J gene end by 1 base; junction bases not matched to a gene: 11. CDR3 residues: CASTPLGQGRSGANVLTF. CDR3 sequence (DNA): TGTGCCAGTACCCCCCTGGGACAGGGCAGGTCTGGGGCCAACGTCCTGACTTTC.

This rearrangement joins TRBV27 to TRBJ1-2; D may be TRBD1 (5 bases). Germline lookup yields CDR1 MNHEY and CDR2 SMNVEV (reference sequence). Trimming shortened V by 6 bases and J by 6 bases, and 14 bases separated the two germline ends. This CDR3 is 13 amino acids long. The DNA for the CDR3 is TGTGCCAGCAGCAGCATGGGGGGAAATGGCTACACCTTC. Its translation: CASSSMGGNGYTF.

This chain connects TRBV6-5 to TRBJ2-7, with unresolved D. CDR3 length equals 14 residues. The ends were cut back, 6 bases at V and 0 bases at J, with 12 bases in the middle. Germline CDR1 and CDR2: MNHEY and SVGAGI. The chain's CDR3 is CASRRDGISYEQYF. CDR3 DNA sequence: TGTGCCAGCAGAAGAGACGGTATCTCCTACGAGCAGTACTTC.

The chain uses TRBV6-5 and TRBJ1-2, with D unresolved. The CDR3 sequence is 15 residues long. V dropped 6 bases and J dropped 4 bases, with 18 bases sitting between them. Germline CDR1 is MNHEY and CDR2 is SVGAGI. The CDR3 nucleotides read TGTGCCAGCAGACCGACCGGTTCCAGCGTCTATGGCTACACCTTC. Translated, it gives CASRPTGSSVYGYTF.

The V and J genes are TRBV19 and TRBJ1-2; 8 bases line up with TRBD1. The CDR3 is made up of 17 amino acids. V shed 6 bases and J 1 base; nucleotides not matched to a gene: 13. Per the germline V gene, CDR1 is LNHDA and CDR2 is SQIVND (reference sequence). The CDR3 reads CASSPISGQVLNYGYTF. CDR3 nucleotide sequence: TGTGCCAGTAGCCCAATCTCGGGACAGGTTCTTAACTATGGCTACACCTTC.

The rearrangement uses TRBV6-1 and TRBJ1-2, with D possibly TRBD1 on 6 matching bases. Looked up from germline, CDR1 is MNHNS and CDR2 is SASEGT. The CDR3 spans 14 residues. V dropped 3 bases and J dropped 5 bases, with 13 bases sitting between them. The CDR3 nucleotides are TGTGCCAGCAGTGACCCCGGACAGCTTTATGGCTACACCTTC. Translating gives CASSDPGQLYGYTF.

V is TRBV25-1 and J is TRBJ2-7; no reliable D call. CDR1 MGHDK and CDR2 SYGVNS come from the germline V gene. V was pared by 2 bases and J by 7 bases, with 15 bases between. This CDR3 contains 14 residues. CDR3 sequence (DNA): TGTGCCAGCAGTGAAATTCCCCCCGGATGGGAGCAGTACTTC. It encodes CASSEIPPGWEQYF.

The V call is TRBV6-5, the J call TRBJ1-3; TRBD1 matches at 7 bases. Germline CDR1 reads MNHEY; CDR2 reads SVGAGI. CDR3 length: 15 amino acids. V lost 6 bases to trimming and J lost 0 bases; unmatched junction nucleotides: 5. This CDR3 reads CASRIDRDSGNTIYF. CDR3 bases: TGTGCCAGCAGGATCGACAGGGACTCTGGAAACACCATATATTTT.

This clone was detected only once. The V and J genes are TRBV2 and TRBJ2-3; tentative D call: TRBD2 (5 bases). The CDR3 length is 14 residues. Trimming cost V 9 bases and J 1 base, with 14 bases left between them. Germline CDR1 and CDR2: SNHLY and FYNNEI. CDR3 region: CASMTPGGTDTQYF. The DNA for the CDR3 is TGTGCCAGTATGACCCCCGGGGGCACAGATACGCAGTATTTT.